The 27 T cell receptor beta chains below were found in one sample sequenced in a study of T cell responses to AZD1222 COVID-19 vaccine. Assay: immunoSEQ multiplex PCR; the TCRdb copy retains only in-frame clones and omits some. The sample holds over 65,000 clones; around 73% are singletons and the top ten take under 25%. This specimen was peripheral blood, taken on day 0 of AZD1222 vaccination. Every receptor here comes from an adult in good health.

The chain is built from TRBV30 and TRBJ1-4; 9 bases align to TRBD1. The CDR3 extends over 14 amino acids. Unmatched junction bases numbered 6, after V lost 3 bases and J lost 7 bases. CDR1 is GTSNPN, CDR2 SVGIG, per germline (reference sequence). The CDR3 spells CAWRPPGQGEKLFF. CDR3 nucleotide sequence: TGTGCCTGGAGGCCGCCGGGACAGGGTGAAAAACTGTTTTTT.

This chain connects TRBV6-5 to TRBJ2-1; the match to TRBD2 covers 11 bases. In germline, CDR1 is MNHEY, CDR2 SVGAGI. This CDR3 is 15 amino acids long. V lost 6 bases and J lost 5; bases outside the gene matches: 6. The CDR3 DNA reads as TGTGCCAGCAGGACCGGGACTAGCGGAGACAATGAGCAGTTCTTC. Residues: CASRTGTSGDNEQFF.

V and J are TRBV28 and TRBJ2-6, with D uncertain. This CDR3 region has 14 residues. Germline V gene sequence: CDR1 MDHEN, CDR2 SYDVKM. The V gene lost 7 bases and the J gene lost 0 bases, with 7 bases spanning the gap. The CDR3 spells CASTLGSGANVLTF. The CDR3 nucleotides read TGTGCCAGCACCTTGGGCTCTGGGGCCAACGTCCTGACTTTC.

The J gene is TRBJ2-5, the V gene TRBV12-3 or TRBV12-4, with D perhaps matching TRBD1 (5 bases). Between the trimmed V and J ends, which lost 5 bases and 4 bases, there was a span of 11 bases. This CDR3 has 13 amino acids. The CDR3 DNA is TGTGCCAGCAGTAGACAGTGGGGAGAGACCCAGTACTTC. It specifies CASSRQWGETQYF.

The CDR3 region has the DNA TGTGCCAGCTCACCTAGGGGGGGCAATTTCGGTCAGCCCCAGCATTTT. Translating it yields CASSPRGGNFGQPQHF. The genes are TRBV18 and TRBJ1-5; the D gene is possibly TRBD1 (6 bases). Germline V gene data show CDR1 as KGHSH and CDR2 as LQKENI. The CDR3 has 16 amino acids. The germline V and J ends were trimmed by 3 bases and 6 bases, with 18 bases remaining between them.

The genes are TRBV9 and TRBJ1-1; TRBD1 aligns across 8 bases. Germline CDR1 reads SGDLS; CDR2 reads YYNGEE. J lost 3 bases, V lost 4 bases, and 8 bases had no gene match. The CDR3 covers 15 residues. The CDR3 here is CASSPRDRSDTEAFF. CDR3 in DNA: TGTGCCAGCAGCCCCCGGGACAGGTCCGACACTGAAGCTTTCTTT.

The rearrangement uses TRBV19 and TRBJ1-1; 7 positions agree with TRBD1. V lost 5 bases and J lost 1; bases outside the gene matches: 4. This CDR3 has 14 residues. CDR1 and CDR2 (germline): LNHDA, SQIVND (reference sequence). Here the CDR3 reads CASSSGGRNTEAFF. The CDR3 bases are TGTGCCAGTAGTTCAGGGGGAAGGAACACTGAAGCTTTCTTT.

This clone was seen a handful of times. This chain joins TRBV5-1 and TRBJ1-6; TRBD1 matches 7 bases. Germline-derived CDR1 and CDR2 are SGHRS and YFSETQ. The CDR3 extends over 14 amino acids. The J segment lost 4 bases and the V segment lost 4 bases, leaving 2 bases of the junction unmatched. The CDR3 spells CASSQQGYNSPLHF. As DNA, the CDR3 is TGCGCCAGCAGCCAACAGGGGTATAATTCACCCCTCCACTTT.

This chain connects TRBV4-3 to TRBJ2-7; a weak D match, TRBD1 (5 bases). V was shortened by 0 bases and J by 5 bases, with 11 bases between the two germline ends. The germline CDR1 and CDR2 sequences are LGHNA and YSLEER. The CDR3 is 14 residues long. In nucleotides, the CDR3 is TGCGCCAGCAGCCAAGACAGGGCAATCAACGAGCAGTACTTC. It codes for CASSQDRAINEQYF.

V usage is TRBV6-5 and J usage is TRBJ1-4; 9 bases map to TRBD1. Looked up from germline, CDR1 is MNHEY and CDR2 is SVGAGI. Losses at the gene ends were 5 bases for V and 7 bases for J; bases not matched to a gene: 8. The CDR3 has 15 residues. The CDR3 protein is CASSQDRGRSEKLFF. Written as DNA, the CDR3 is TGTGCCAGCAGTCAGGACAGGGGAAGGAGTGAAAAACTGTTTTTT.

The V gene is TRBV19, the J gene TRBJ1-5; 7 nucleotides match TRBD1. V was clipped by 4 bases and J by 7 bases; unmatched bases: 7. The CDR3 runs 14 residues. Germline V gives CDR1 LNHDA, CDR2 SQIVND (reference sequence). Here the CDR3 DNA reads TGTGCCAGTAGTACCGATCTGGACAGGCAGCCCCAGCATTTT. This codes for CASSTDLDRQPQHF. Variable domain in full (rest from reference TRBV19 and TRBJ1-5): DGGITQSPKYLFRKEGQNVTLSCEQNLNHDAMYWYRQDPGQGLRLIYYSQIVNDFQKGDIAEGYSVSREKKESFPLTVTSAQKNPTAFYLCASSTDLDRQPQHFGDGTRLSIL.

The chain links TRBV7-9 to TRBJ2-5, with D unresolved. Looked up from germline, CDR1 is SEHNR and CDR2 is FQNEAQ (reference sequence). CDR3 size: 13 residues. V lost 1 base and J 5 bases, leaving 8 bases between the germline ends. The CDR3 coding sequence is TGTGCCAGCAGCTTAGGGGCTATCGAGACCCAGTACTTC. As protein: CASSLGAIETQYF.

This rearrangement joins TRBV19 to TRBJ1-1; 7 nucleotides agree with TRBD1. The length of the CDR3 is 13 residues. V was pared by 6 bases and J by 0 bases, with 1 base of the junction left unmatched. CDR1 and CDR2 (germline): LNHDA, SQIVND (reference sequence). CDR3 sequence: CASSDRVNTEAFF. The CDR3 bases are TGTGCCAGTAGCGACAGGGTGAACACTGAAGCTTTCTTT.

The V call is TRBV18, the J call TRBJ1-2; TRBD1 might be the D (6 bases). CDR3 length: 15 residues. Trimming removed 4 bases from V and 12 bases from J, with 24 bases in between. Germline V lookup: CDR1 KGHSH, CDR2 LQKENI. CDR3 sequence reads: CASSLSGQPDGMDTF. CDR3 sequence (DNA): TGTGCCAGCTCACTCTCAGGACAGCCGGACGGTATGGACACCTTC.

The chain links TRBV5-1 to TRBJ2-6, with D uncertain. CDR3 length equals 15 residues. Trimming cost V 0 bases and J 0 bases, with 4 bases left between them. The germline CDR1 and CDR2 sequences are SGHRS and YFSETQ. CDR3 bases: TGCGCCAGCAGCTTGGAACCCTCTGGGGCCAACGTCCTGACTTTC. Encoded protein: CASSLEPSGANVLTF.

CDR3 in DNA: TGTGCCAGCAGTCGAGGGGGGGCGGATGGCTACACCTTC. Protein sequence: CASSRGGADGYTF. The rearrangement uses TRBV9 and TRBJ1-2; TRBD1 is a possible D gene (6 bases). CDR1 and CDR2 (germline): SGDLS, YYNGEE. The V end was cut by 5 bases, the J end by 6 bases, with 14 bases between. CDR3 size: 13 residues.

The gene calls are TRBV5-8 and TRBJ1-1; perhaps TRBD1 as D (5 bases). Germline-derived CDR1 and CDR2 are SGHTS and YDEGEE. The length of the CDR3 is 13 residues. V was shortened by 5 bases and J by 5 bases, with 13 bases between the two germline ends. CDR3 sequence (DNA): TGTGCCAGCAGTCCACCCGGGACGACTGAAGCTTTCTTT. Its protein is CASSPPGTTEAFF.

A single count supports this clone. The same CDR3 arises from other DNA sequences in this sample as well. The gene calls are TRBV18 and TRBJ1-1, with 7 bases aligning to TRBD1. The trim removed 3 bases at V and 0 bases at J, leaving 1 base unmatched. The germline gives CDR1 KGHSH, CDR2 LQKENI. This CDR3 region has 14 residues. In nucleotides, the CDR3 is TGTGCCAGCTCACCGGGACAGATGAACACTGAAGCTTTCTTT. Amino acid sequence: CASSPGQMNTEAFF.

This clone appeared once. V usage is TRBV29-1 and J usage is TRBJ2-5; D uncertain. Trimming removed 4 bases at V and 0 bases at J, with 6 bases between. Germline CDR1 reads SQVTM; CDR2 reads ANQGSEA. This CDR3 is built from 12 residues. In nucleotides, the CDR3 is TGCAGCGTTGGACTTGACCAAGAGACCCAGTACTTC. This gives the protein CSVGLDQETQYF.

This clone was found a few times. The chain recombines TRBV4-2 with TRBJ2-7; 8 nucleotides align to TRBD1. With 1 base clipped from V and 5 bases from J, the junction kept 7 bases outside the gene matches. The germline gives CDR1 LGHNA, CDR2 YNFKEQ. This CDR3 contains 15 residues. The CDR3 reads CASSQGETGAHEQYF. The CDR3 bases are TGTGCCAGCAGCCAAGGTGAGACAGGGGCCCACGAGCAGTACTTC.

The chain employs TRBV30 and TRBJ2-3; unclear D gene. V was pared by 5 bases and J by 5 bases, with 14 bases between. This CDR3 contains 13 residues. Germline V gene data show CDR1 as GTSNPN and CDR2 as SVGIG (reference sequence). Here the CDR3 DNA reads TGTGCCTGGGGTAGAGGAGCACGAGATACGCAGTATTTT. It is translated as CAWGRGARDTQYF.

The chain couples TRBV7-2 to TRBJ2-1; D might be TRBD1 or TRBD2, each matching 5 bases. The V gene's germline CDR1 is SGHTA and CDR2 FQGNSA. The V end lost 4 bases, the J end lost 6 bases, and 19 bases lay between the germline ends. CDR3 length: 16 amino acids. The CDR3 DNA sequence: TGTGCCAGCAGCTCCCAACTAGGGGCGGCCTCCAATGAGCAGTTCTTC. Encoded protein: CASSSQLGAASNEQFF.

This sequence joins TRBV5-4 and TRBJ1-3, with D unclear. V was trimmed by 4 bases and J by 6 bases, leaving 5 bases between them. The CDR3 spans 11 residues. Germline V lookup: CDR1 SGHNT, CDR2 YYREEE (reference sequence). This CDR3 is CASSAQNTIYF. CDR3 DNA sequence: TGTGCCAGCAGCGCTCAAAACACCATATATTTT. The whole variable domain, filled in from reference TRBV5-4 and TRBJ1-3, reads ETGVTQSPTHLIKTRGQQVTLRCSSQSGHNTVSWYQQALGQGPQFIFQYYREEENGRGNFPPRFSGLQFPNYSSELNVNALELDDSALYLCASSAQNTIYFGEGSWLTVV.

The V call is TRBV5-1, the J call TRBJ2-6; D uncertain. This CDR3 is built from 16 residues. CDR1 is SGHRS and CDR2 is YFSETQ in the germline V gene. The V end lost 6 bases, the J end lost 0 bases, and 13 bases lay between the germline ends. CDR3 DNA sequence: TGCGCCAGCACTCCCCAGGTGAGCTCTGGGGCCAACGTCCTGACTTTC. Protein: CASTPQVSSGANVLTF.

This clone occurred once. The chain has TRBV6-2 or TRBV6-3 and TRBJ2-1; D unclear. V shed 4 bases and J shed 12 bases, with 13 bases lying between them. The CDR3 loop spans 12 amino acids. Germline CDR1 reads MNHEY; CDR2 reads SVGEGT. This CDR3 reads CASSSLTMRQFF. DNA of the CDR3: TGTGCCAGCAGTTCTCTTACAATGAGGCAGTTCTTC.

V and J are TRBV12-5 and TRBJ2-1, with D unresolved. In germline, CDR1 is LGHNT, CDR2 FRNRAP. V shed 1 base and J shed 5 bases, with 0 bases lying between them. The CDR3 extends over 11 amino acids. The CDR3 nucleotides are TGTGCTAGTGGTTTGGACAATGAGCAGTTCTTC. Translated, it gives CASGLDNEQFF.

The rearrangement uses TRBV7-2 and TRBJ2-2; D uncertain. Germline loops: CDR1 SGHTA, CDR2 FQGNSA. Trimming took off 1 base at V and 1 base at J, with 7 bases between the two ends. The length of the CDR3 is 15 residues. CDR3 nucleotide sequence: TGTGCCAGCAGCTTAGGCGCAGGGAACACCGGGGAGCTGTTTTTT. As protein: CASSLGAGNTGELFF.